This is a list of T cell receptor beta chains from one sample in a study of CD8 T cells in ankylosing spondylitis. From the 5' RACE reads, TCRdb called clonotypes with MiXCR, one entry per CDR3 protein. The sample records around 490,000 distinct CDR3 sequences, 5.3% being singletons. Material for sequencing was blood, either unsorted or a sorted T cell fraction (not recorded which). Receptors were obtained from a male donor with ankylosing spondylitis. The CDR3 runs from the conserved cysteine through the conserved F or W.

V	CDR3
TRBV4-3	CASSQDRPRGLEGNTEAFF
TRBV20-1	CSASRDYRISLQETQYF
TRBV7-2	CASKPGLSTDTQYF
TRBV7-2	CASSLYPAGLRHEQYF
TRBV18	CVSSPVQNSYEQYF
TRBV7-8	CASSLAWLRGVGYGYTF
TRBV10-3	CAISGGQGYTF
TRBV7-8	CASSLGHRGLGDQPQHF
TRBV20-1	CSARGPPDLSYEQYF
TRBV18	CASSPLTGGSAETQYF
TRBV12-3/TRBV12-4	CASCPETRTSSLGTQYF
TRBV24-1	CATSDFNRENTGELFF
TRBV4-3	CASSRTSGNLQETQYF
TRBV5-1	CASSLDSRFLQETQYF
TRBV15	CATSSLLAGALYEQYF
TRBV11-2	CASSSPAGANTEAFF
TRBV7-2	CASSSYSGNEQFF
TRBV25-1	CASSDHRGAGDEQYF
TRBV6-5	CASSYSLTDLTGELFF
TRBV7-3	CASSLNGGEETQYF
TRBV6-2/TRBV6-3	CASSYPADGSYWGTDTQYF
TRBV11-2	CASSLGADWVSGELFF
TRBV2	CASSVDRRTDTQYF
TRBV20-1	CSARDLTGAYEQYF
TRBV20-1	CSATNADTGTDTQYF
TRBV7-8	CASSVTGTGFMAAYEQYF
TRBV10-3	CAISEWEGIGTDTQYF
TRBV7-7	CASGEQSNQPQHF
TRBV10-3	CAISETADGGEQYF
TRBV29-1	CSGGQYTEAFF
TRBV12-5	CASGLVRGQGKTGELFF
TRBV14	CASSQALTSDNEQFF
TRBV24-1	CATSGGGLAGNYEQYF
TRBV6-1	CASSPPAGDITGELFF
TRBV12-3/TRBV12-4	CASSRQGSFLNTIYF
TRBV20-1	CSARDRRTGNNEQFF
TRBV27	CASSYRGGNQPQHF
TRBV11-2	CASSLNQGEANTEAFF
TRBV6-1	CASRLGVHGGYTF
TRBV6-6	CASSRDTIDIQYF
TRBV20-1	CSARELRASGYNEQFF
TRBV29-1	CSALGDWRNTEAFF
TRBV14	CASRARGTENTEAFF
TRBV7-2	CASSKESGRADTQYF
TRBV4-3	CASSPRGLKFGKLFF
TRBV29-1	CSVLDREAFF
TRBV18	CASSPQGFGDQPQHF
TRBV29-1	CSVRTGTTYEQYF
TRBV20-1	CSARGRTFYEQYF
TRBV7-8	CASSRTVETEAFF
TRBV20-1	CSATSGGQETQYF
TRBV5-1	CASSPRDRPPRGLFF
TRBV20-1	CSARDRMHEQYF
TRBV7-3	CASSLNRGGEQFF